This is a list of T cell receptor beta chains from one sample in a study of blood T cell repertoires in COVID-19. TCRdb's table, derived via immunoSEQ multiplex PCR, lists solely in-frame clones and lacks some. The sample shows around 200,000 clones, about 85% of them seen only once. Sequencing was done on a sample of peripheral blood. These receptors were taken from a woman older than 75 with acute or convalescent COVID-19. Each CDR3 is given with its conserved first and last residue. Fields, in order: V gene, D gene, J gene, CDR3 length, clone size, CDR3 DNA, CDR3 protein. A D gene is named only where the DNA matches it firmly. Not all rows give a size; the values are once, few, many and, for expanded clones, a class.

v_gene: TRBV7-2; d_gene: .; j_gene: TRBJ1-2; len: 14; abundance: .; CDR3nt: TGTGCCAGCAGCTTAGTAAGGGGTAACTATGGCTACACCTTC; CDR3aa: CASSLVRGNYGYTF
v_gene: TRBV6-4; d_gene: .; j_gene: TRBJ2-1; len: 16; abundance: .; CDR3nt: TGTGCCAGCAGTGACTCTGGGGCCAGCTCCTACAATGAGCAGTTCTTC; CDR3aa: CASSDSGASSYNEQFF
v_gene: TRBV5-6; d_gene: .; j_gene: TRBJ2-7; len: 19; abundance: .; CDR3nt: TGTGCCAGCAGCTTATACCTGCGCTTTTCCTCCCAGCGCTCCTACGAGCAGTACTTC; CDR3aa: CASSLYLRFSSQRSYEQYF
v_gene: TRBV10-1; d_gene: .; j_gene: TRBJ2-7; len: 14; abundance: .; CDR3nt: TGCGCCAGCAGTGAAAGCGGAGCGACCTACGAGCAGTACTTC; CDR3aa: CASSESGATYEQYF
v_gene: TRBV4-2; d_gene: .; j_gene: TRBJ2-5; len: 16; abundance: .; CDR3nt: TGTGCCAGCAGCCAAGATTTAAGGCAGGCCCAAGAGACCCAGTACTTC; CDR3aa: CASSQDLRQAQETQYF
v_gene: TRBV25-1; d_gene: .; j_gene: TRBJ2-2; len: 17; abundance: .; CDR3nt: TGTGCCAGCAGTGCCATTCAGACAGACCGGAACACCGGGGAGCTGTTTTTT; CDR3aa: CASSAIQTDRNTGELFF
v_gene: TRBV4-1; d_gene: TRBD1; j_gene: TRBJ1-4; len: 18; abundance: .; CDR3nt: TGCGCCAGCAGAAATCCGGGACAGAGCATTTCAACTAATGAAAAACTGTTTTTT; CDR3aa: CASRNPGQSISTNEKLFF
v_gene: TRBV14; d_gene: .; j_gene: TRBJ2-2; len: 15; abundance: few; CDR3nt: TGTGCCAGCAGCCAAGGAGGGAGAAGGGCCGGGGAGCTGTTTTTT; CDR3aa: CASSQGGRRAGELFF
v_gene: TRBV5-8; d_gene: TRBD1; j_gene: TRBJ1-6; len: 15; abundance: .; CDR3nt: TGTGCCAGCAGCTTACGGACAGGGGGTTATTCACCCCTCCACTTT; CDR3aa: CASSLRTGGYSPLHF
v_gene: TRBV4-1; d_gene: .; j_gene: TRBJ1-5; len: 16; abundance: .; CDR3nt: TGCGCCAGCAGCTACCTCTATGGGACTCTCGATCAGCCCCAGCATTTT; CDR3aa: CASSYLYGTLDQPQHF
v_gene: TRBV7-2; d_gene: .; j_gene: TRBJ1-2; len: 13; abundance: .; CDR3nt: TGTGCCAGCAGCTTGGCACGGGAAGGGGGCTACACCTTC; CDR3aa: CASSLAREGGYTF
v_gene: TRBV18; d_gene: .; j_gene: TRBJ2-1; len: 12; abundance: .; CDR3nt: TGTGCCAGCTCACCGAAAGACTATGAGCAGTTCTTC; CDR3aa: CASSPKDYEQFF
v_gene: TRBV5-5; d_gene: .; j_gene: TRBJ2-7; len: 16; abundance: .; CDR3nt: TGTGCCAGCAGCCCCCGGACAGCCGCGAGCTCCTACGAGCAGTACTTC; CDR3aa: CASSPRTAASSYEQYF
v_gene: TRBV19; d_gene: TRBD1; j_gene: TRBJ1-5; len: 17; abundance: .; CDR3nt: TGTGCCAGTAGTTTTACACTGGACAGGGTTTGGGGTCAGCCCCAGCATTTT; CDR3aa: CASSFTLDRVWGQPQHF
v_gene: TRBV25-1; d_gene: TRBD1; j_gene: TRBJ2-2; len: 16; abundance: few; CDR3nt: TGTGCCAGCAGTGACCATGGACAGGGATGGGCCGGGGAGCTGTTTTTT; CDR3aa: CASSDHGQGWAGELFF
v_gene: TRBV6-6; d_gene: .; j_gene: TRBJ2-2; len: 14; abundance: once; CDR3nt: TGTGCCAGCAGTTACTTTAAGGAGACCGGGGAGCTGTTTTTT; CDR3aa: CASSYFKETGELFF
v_gene: TRBV7-3; d_gene: .; j_gene: TRBJ2-1; len: 14; abundance: .; CDR3nt: TGTGCCAGCAGCTCCACAGGGTTCTCCAATGAGCAGTTCTTC; CDR3aa: CASSSTGFSNEQFF
v_gene: TRBV27; d_gene: TRBD1; j_gene: TRBJ2-5; len: 15; abundance: .; CDR3nt: TGTGCCAGCACCCCAGAACCGGACAGGAGGGAGACCCAGTACTTC; CDR3aa: CASTPEPDRRETQYF
v_gene: TRBV9; d_gene: .; j_gene: TRBJ1-6; len: 13; abundance: .; CDR3nt: TGTGCCAGCCGTGCGAGTAATAATTCACCCCTCCACTTT; CDR3aa: CASRASNNSPLHF
v_gene: TRBV10-1; d_gene: .; j_gene: TRBJ2-1; len: 16; abundance: once; CDR3nt: TGCGCCAGCAGTGTAGTCAGGGGAGTATTCAGCAATGAGCAGTTCTTC; CDR3aa: CASSVVRGVFSNEQFF
v_gene: TRBV6-5; d_gene: .; j_gene: TRBJ1-5; len: 14; abundance: .; CDR3nt: TGTGCCAGCAGCATGGGATGGACGGGGCAGCCCCAGCATTTT; CDR3aa: CASSMGWTGQPQHF
v_gene: TRBV5-1; d_gene: .; j_gene: TRBJ2-2; len: 14; abundance: .; CDR3nt: TGCGCCAGCAGCGGGAAGGGGCGCGCCGGGGAGCTGTTTTTT; CDR3aa: CASSGKGRAGELFF
v_gene: TRBV29-1; d_gene: .; j_gene: TRBJ1-3; len: 12; abundance: .; CDR3nt: TGCAGCGTTGACAGAGGTGGAAACACCATATATTTT; CDR3aa: CSVDRGGNTIYF
v_gene: TRBV24-1; d_gene: TRBD1; j_gene: TRBJ2-1; len: 16; abundance: .; CDR3nt: TGTGCCACCAGTGACTTTGGACAGGGCTTCAGCAATGAGCAGTTCTTC; CDR3aa: CATSDFGQGFSNEQFF
v_gene: TRBV5-4; d_gene: TRBD2; j_gene: TRBJ2-1; len: 18; abundance: .; CDR3nt: TGTGCCAGCAGCTTCGGACTAGCGGGAGGGTTAACGTTGGATGAGCAGTTCTTC; CDR3aa: CASSFGLAGGLTLDEQFF
v_gene: TRBV5-4; d_gene: TRBD2; j_gene: TRBJ2-1; len: 19; abundance: .; CDR3nt: TGTGCCAGCGGAAGGTCGTGGGCTAGCGGGAGAGTACGCAACAATGAGCAGTTCTTC; CDR3aa: CASGRSWASGRVRNNEQFF
v_gene: TRBV30; d_gene: .; j_gene: TRBJ2-3; len: 14; abundance: .; CDR3nt: TGTGCCTGGAGTGTAGCAGGGAGCACAGATACGCAGTATTTT; CDR3aa: CAWSVAGSTDTQYF
v_gene: TRBV28; d_gene: .; j_gene: TRBJ1-1; len: 15; abundance: once; CDR3nt: TGTGCCAGCAGTTTGCTCTCCGGGGGGCATAATGAAGCTTTCTTT; CDR3aa: CASSLLSGGHNEAFF
v_gene: TRBV6-1; d_gene: .; j_gene: TRBJ1-6; len: 13; abundance: few; CDR3nt: TGTGCCAGCAGTGACCAGGGAACGAGACCCCTCCACTTT; CDR3aa: CASSDQGTRPLHF
v_gene: TRBV18; d_gene: .; j_gene: TRBJ1-5; len: 14; abundance: .; CDR3nt: TGTGCCAGCTCATACACGGGTGAGAATCAGCCCCAGCATTTT; CDR3aa: CASSYTGENQPQHF
v_gene: TRBV21-1; d_gene: .; j_gene: TRBJ2-1; len: 16; abundance: .; CDR3nt: TGTGCCAGCAGCAGATTAGCGGAGTACCCGAGCAATGAGCAGTTCTTC; CDR3aa: CASSRLAEYPSNEQFF
v_gene: TRBV6-5; d_gene: TRBD2; j_gene: TRBJ2-1; len: 15; abundance: .; CDR3nt: TGTGCCAGCAGCAGATCACTAGCGGGAGGCAATGAGCAGTTCTTC; CDR3aa: CASSRSLAGGNEQFF
v_gene: TRBV7-2; d_gene: .; j_gene: TRBJ2-3; len: 14; abundance: .; CDR3nt: TGTGCCAGCAGCTTGAACAGGCTCACAGATACGCAGTATTTT; CDR3aa: CASSLNRLTDTQYF
v_gene: TRBV5-1; d_gene: TRBD2; j_gene: TRBJ2-3; len: 15; abundance: .; CDR3nt: TGCGCCAGCAGCGACACTAGCGGGAGAGAAGATACGCAGTATTTT; CDR3aa: CASSDTSGREDTQYF
v_gene: TRBV30; d_gene: .; j_gene: TRBJ1-2; len: 13; abundance: .; CDR3nt: TGTGCCTGGGGCTTCTATGCGGCCCGGGGCTACACCTTC; CDR3aa: CAWGFYAARGYTF
v_gene: TRBV4-2; d_gene: .; j_gene: TRBJ1-4; len: 15; abundance: .; CDR3nt: TGTGCCAGCAGCCAAAACCACGGCGGGGGGGAAAAACTGTTTTTT; CDR3aa: CASSQNHGGGEKLFF
v_gene: TRBV6-6; d_gene: TRBD1; j_gene: TRBJ1-2; len: 14; abundance: .; CDR3nt: TGTGCCAGCAGCCTGAGAGGGGGCGACTATGGCTACACCTTC; CDR3aa: CASSLRGGDYGYTF
v_gene: TRBV4-1; d_gene: TRBD2; j_gene: TRBJ2-3; len: 17; abundance: .; CDR3nt: TGCGCCAGCAGCCAAGACCAACGACTAGCGGCCACAGATACGCAGTATTTT; CDR3aa: CASSQDQRLAATDTQYF
v_gene: TRBV27; d_gene: .; j_gene: TRBJ2-1; len: 13; abundance: .; CDR3nt: TGTGCCAGCAGGCGGAGGTCCTACAATGAGCAGTTCTTC; CDR3aa: CASRRRSYNEQFF
v_gene: TRBV18; d_gene: .; j_gene: TRBJ2-2; len: 13; abundance: .; CDR3nt: TGTGCCAGCTCACCAATATCCGCCGGGGAGCTGTTTTTT; CDR3aa: CASSPISAGELFF
v_gene: TRBV4-1; d_gene: TRBD1; j_gene: TRBJ2-7; len: 15; abundance: few; CDR3nt: TGCGCCAGCAGCCAAGATTCAGGCAGGGGGTATGAGCAGTACTTC; CDR3aa: CASSQDSGRGYEQYF
v_gene: TRBV7-3; d_gene: .; j_gene: TRBJ1-6; len: 14; abundance: .; CDR3nt: TGTGCCAGCAGCCTGGACTCTTCTAATTCACCCCTCCACTTT; CDR3aa: CASSLDSSNSPLHF
v_gene: TRBV27; d_gene: .; j_gene: TRBJ1-6; len: 15; abundance: .; CDR3nt: TGTGCCAGCAACCCCGGACATGCCTATAATTCACCCCTCCACTTT; CDR3aa: CASNPGHAYNSPLHF
v_gene: TRBV7-6; d_gene: .; j_gene: TRBJ1-3; len: 14; abundance: .; CDR3nt: TGTGCCAGCAGCTTCACAAGCTCTGGAAACACCATATATTTT; CDR3aa: CASSFTSSGNTIYF
v_gene: TRBV5-8; d_gene: .; j_gene: TRBJ2-3; len: 14; abundance: few; CDR3nt: TGTGCCAGCAGCTTGGGGTCAGGCACAGATACGCAGTATTTT; CDR3aa: CASSLGSGTDTQYF
v_gene: TRBV28; d_gene: .; j_gene: TRBJ2-7; len: 13; abundance: .; CDR3nt: TGTGCCACCTCCGGAGGGACCCTCTACGAGCAGTACTTC; CDR3aa: CATSGGTLYEQYF
v_gene: TRBV11-2; d_gene: TRBD1; j_gene: TRBJ1-4; len: 17; abundance: .; CDR3nt: TGTGCCAGCAGCTTGGGGGACAGGGGGGTCGGAGGAGAAAAACTGTTTTTT; CDR3aa: CASSLGDRGVGGEKLFF